This TCR beta chain stems from a study of long-term antiretroviral therapy in people with HIV. This clone was seen just once. Its cognate antigen is unknown. The CDR3 loop spans 15 amino acids. Trimming at V came to 2 bases and at J to 8 bases, leaving 9 bases not matched to a gene. Germline assignment: CDR1 MNHNY and CDR2 SVGAGI (reference sequence). Version v3.0 of the immunoSEQ assay was performed at survey level. Data came from immunoSEQ multiplex PCR; TCRdb stores just in-frame clones and leaves some out. The profile shows around 25,000 clones, approximately 82% of them singletons. Only United States sites treated participants with HIV. Regarding the study as a whole: With ART, diversity went up but was still lower than in transplant donor controls.

Source: unsorted PBMCs, taken 3 years after starting antiretroviral therapy. The chain recombines TRBV6-6 with TRBJ2-5; 9 nucleotides line up with TRBD2. This receptor was taken from a man aged 18 to 29 with HIV. CDR3 sequence reads: CASSYPQNSGGTQYF. In DNA, the CDR3 is TGTGCCAGCAGTTACCCCCAAAATAGCGGGGGAACCCAGTACTTC.